The 24 T cell receptor beta chains below were found in one sample sequenced in a study of cytomegalovirus exposure and HLA in healthy donors. PCR used 60 Vbeta primers and 13 Jbeta primers. Some clones are missing from TCRdb's copy, which holds only in-frame ones; the method was immunoSEQ multiplex PCR. The sample lists approximately 140,000 clones, around 80% occurring once. Specimen: PBMCs. The receptors shown here come from a man in his forties in good health and CMV-seropositive.

The chain combines TRBV19 with TRBJ1-4, with 8 positions matching TRBD1. J gave up 8 bases and V 3 bases, and 11 bases lay outside the gene matches. This CDR3 comprises 16 residues. Germline-derived CDR1 and CDR2 are LNHDA and SQIVND (reference sequence). CDR3 amino acids: CASSMLWGQANEKLFF. The CDR3 bases are TGTGCCAGTAGTATGCTCTGGGGACAGGCAAACGAAAAACTGTTTTTT.

The gene calls are TRBV29-1 and TRBJ2-1; TRBD2 matches at 9 bases. Germline CDR1 reads SQVTM; CDR2 reads ANQGSEA. Trimming cost V 2 bases and J 3 bases; bases outside gene matches: 5. The CDR3 extends over 15 amino acids. The CDR3 nucleotides are TGCAGCGTTGAATTAGCGGGGGAGAACTACAATGAGCAGTTCTTC. It is translated as CSVELAGENYNEQFF.

The J gene is TRBJ2-3, the V gene TRBV2; possible D gene TRBD2, 6 bases. Germline lookup yields CDR1 SNHLY and CDR2 FYNNEI. V lost 1 base, J lost 3 bases, and 14 bases lay in between. CDR3 length equals 16 residues. CDR3 nucleotides: TGTGCCAGCAGTGAAGGGGTAGCCGCGGGGACAGATACGCAGTATTTT. Residues: CASSEGVAAGTDTQYF.

V usage is TRBV28 and J usage is TRBJ2-2; unclear D gene. CDR1 and CDR2 from the germline V gene are MDHEN and SYDVKM. The CDR3 extends over 13 amino acids. The V gene lost 8 bases and the J gene lost 1 base, with 8 bases spanning the gap. The CDR3 protein is CASEQMNTGELFF. DNA of the CDR3: TGTGCCAGCGAACAGATGAACACCGGGGAGCTGTTTTTT.

The V gene is TRBV4-3, the J gene TRBJ1-2; 7 bases are a match to TRBD1. This CDR3 has 13 residues. Trimming at V came to 3 bases and at J to 2 bases, leaving 0 bases not matched to a gene. The germline gives CDR1 LGHNA, CDR2 YSLEER. The CDR3 DNA follows: TGCGCCAGCAGCCAGACAGGGAACTATGGCTACACCTTC. This encodes CASSQTGNYGYTF.

This clone showed up just once. V and J are TRBV5-6 and TRBJ2-7, with 10 bases lining up with TRBD1. CDR1 is SGHDT and CDR2 is YYEEEE in the germline V gene. The CDR3 length is 14 residues. Trimming removed 4 bases from V and 3 bases from J; junction bases left unmatched: 4. The CDR3 is CASSPGTGVYEQYF. CDR3 in DNA: TGTGCCAGCAGCCCCGGGACAGGGGTCTACGAGCAGTACTTC.

J is TRBJ2-2 and V is TRBV7-6; 11 bases map to TRBD2. Germline loops: CDR1 SGHVS, CDR2 FNYEAQ. This CDR3 is built from 19 residues. Trimming cost V 2 bases and J 1 base; bases outside gene matches: 9. The CDR3 nucleotides read TGTGCCAGCAGCTTACTTAGCCTAGCGGGAGGTTTGAACACCGGGGAGCTGTTTTTT. Translated: CASSLLSLAGGLNTGELFF.

This clone occurred a few times. This chain joins TRBV18 and TRBJ2-1; TRBD2 agrees at 10 bases. CDR3 size: 15 residues. CDR1 and CDR2 (germline): KGHSH, LQKENI. Trimming cost V 1 base and J 8 bases; bases outside gene matches: 5. CDR3 sequence reads: CASSPRSGGPHEQFF. The CDR3 DNA reads TGTGCCAGCTCACCACGTAGCGGGGGGCCCCATGAGCAGTTCTTC. Drawing the rest from reference TRBV18 and TRBJ2-1, the complete variable domain is NAGVMQNPRHLVRRRGQEARLRCSPMKGHSHVYWYRQLPEEGLKFMVYLQKENIIDESGMPKERFSAEFPKEGPSILRIQQVVRGDSAAYFCASSPRSGGPHEQFFGPGTRLTVL.

V is TRBV19 and J is TRBJ1-5; D is perhaps TRBD1 (5 bases). The ends were cut back, 4 bases at V and 2 bases at J, with 18 bases in the middle. The germline gives CDR1 LNHDA, CDR2 SQIVND (reference sequence). The CDR3 loop spans 17 amino acids. This chain's CDR3 is CASSNFRVENGNQPQHF. CDR3 DNA: TGTGCCAGTAGTAATTTCAGGGTCGAAAACGGCAATCAGCCCCAGCATTTT.

The V call is TRBV5-8, the J call TRBJ1-2; 8 bases are a match to TRBD1. V trimming: 1 base; J trimming: 3 bases; junction bases outside the gene matches: 2. In germline, CDR1 is SGHTS, CDR2 YDEGEE. The CDR3 runs 14 residues. CDR3 nucleotide sequence: TGTGCCAGCAGCTTGCCAGGGGGCTACTATGGCTACACCTTC. Its protein is CASSLPGGYYGYTF. Full variable domain (missing parts from reference TRBV5-8 and TRBJ1-2): EAGVTQSPTHLIKTRGQQATLRCSPISGHTSVYWYQQALGLGLQFLLWYDEGEERNRGNFPPRFSGRQFPNYSSELNVNALELEDSALYLCASSLPGGYYGYTFGSGTRLTVV.

This rearrangement joins TRBV9 to TRBJ1-3; 12 bases line up with TRBD1. The CDR3 consists of 19 residues. The junction had 7 bases not matched to a gene; V was cut back by 0 bases and J by 0 bases. Germline V gene lookup returns CDR1 SGDLS and CDR2 YYNGEE. CDR3 bases: TGTGCCAGCAGCGTAGGAGGGACAGGGGGCCGTTTCTCTGGAAACACCATATATTTT. Translated: CASSVGGTGGRFSGNTIYF.

The rearrangement links TRBV6-5 to TRBJ2-1; 13 positions match TRBD2. The germline CDR1 and CDR2 sequences are MNHEY and SVGAGI. The CDR3 covers 14 residues. Trimming at V came to 7 bases and at J to 9 bases, leaving 6 bases not matched to a gene. CDR3 sequence (DNA): TGTGCCAGCACCCGGACTAGCGGGGGACGTGAGCAGTTCTTC. This codes for CASTRTSGGREQFF.

This clone has a handful of counts. The genes are TRBV2 and TRBJ2-7; 7 nucleotides align to TRBD1. The CDR3 runs to 16 residues. CDR1 and CDR2 (germline): SNHLY, FYNNEI. The V segment lost 6 bases and the J segment 1 base; nucleotides outside the gene matches: 12. For the CDR3, the DNA is TGTGCCAGCAGGGACTTTACAGGGGCTTCGTCCTACGAGCAGTACTTC. Protein: CASRDFTGASSYEQYF. The entire variable domain, with the rest obtained from reference TRBV2 and TRBJ2-7, is as follows: EPEVTQTPSHQVTQMGQEVILRCVPISNHLYFYWYRQILGQKVEFLVSFYNNEISEKSEIFDDQFSVERPDGSNFTLKIRSTKLEDSAMYFCASRDFTGASSYEQYFGPGTRLTVT.

This chain links TRBV5-6 with TRBJ1-2, with 10 bases that match TRBD1. V dropped 3 bases and J dropped 5; count of bases not matched to a gene: 1. The V gene's germline CDR1 is SGHDT and CDR2 YYEEEE. The CDR3 covers 13 residues. CDR3 DNA sequence: TGTGCCAGCAGCTGGACAGGGGGATATGGCTACACCTTC. It translates to CASSWTGGYGYTF.

The J gene is TRBJ1-2, the V gene TRBV7-2; D might be TRBD1 (5 bases). Deletions cut 5 bases from V and 8 bases from J, with 15 bases between. Germline assignment: CDR1 SGHTA and CDR2 FQGNSA. This CDR3 spans 13 amino acids. CDR3 region: CASSPQGPEGYTF. The CDR3 coding sequence is TGTGCCAGCAGCCCCCAGGGCCCGGAGGGCTACACCTTC.

The chain uses TRBV11-2 and TRBJ2-7, with 7 nucleotides matching TRBD1. The CDR3 spans 14 residues. Germline loops: CDR1 SGHAT, CDR2 FQNNGV. The ends lost 5 bases at V and 3 bases at J; junction bases unmatched: 7. The DNA of the CDR3 is TGTGCCAGCAGCCGGGGACAGTCAAACTACGAGCAGTACTTC. This encodes CASSRGQSNYEQYF.

The genes are TRBV27 and TRBJ2-1; tentative D call: TRBD2 (5 bases). In germline, CDR1 is MNHEY, CDR2 SMNVEV (reference sequence). Trimming took off 5 bases at V and 4 bases at J, with 9 bases between the two ends. The CDR3 has 13 residues. Written as DNA, the CDR3 is TGTGCCAGCAGTCCCGGACTTTACAATGAGCAGTTCTTC. It specifies CASSPGLYNEQFF.

The chain employs TRBV28 and TRBJ2-3, with a tentative D call TRBD1 (6 bases). V was trimmed by 7 bases and J by 2 bases, leaving 19 bases between them. This CDR3 has 16 residues. Germline values: CDR1 MDHEN, CDR2 SYDVKM. CDR3 residues: CASTWGQQFLTDTQYF. The CDR3 DNA follows: TGTGCCAGCACCTGGGGGCAGCAGTTCCTCACAGATACGCAGTATTTT. The full variable domain, its missing parts supplied by reference TRBV28 and TRBJ2-3, is DVKVTQSSRYLVKRTGEKVFLECVQDMDHENMFWYRQDPGLGLRLIYFSYDVKMKEKGDIPEGYSVSREKKERFSLILESASTNQTSMYLCASTWGQQFLTDTQYFGPGTRLTVL.

V usage is TRBV28 and J usage is TRBJ2-7; 7 bases line up with TRBD1. After removal of 6 bases from V and 5 bases from J, the junction contained 7 bases not matched to a gene. CDR3 length: 13 amino acids. The V gene's germline CDR1 is MDHEN and CDR2 SYDVKM. CDR3 residues: CASRETGIDEQYF. The DNA of the CDR3 is TGTGCCAGCAGGGAGACAGGGATAGACGAGCAGTACTTC.

The V call is TRBV25-1, the J call TRBJ1-2; 9 bases match TRBD1. CDR1 MGHDK and CDR2 SYGVNS come from the germline V gene. The CDR3 is made up of 12 amino acids. Trimming took 6 bases from V and 7 from J; bases not matched to a gene: 3. In DNA form, the CDR3 reads TGTGCCAGCAGCGCGACAGGGGGTGGCTACACCTTC. It specifies CASSATGGGYTF.

J is TRBJ1-4 and V is TRBV5-1; 9 bases are a match to TRBD1. V shed 1 base and J 2 bases; nucleotides not matched to a gene: 12. CDR1 and CDR2 (germline): SGHRS, YFSETQ. The CDR3 contains 19 residues. For the CDR3, the DNA is TGCGCCAGCAGCTTGTGGGGAACAGGGGGCGCGGGGACTAATGAAAAACTGTTTTTT. Protein: CASSLWGTGGAGTNEKLFF.

This clone has just one count. V usage is TRBV4-3 and J usage is TRBJ2-1; maybe TRBD2 (6 bases). Deletions cut 0 bases from V and 6 bases from J, with 18 bases between. This CDR3 is built from 17 residues. Germline V gene data show CDR1 as LGHNA and CDR2 as YSLEER. CDR3 coding DNA: TGCGCCAGCAGCCAAGATCCGGAAGCGGTGGGGGGCAATGAGCAGTTCTTC. Residues: CASSQDPEAVGGNEQFF.

The genes are TRBV21-1 and TRBJ1-2. TRBV21-1 constitutes a pseudogene. The CDR3 consists of 14 residues. CDR3 sequence: CASSKRTPLEGYTF. CDR3 bases: TGTGCCAGCAGCAAAAGAACACCACTGGAGGGCTACACCTTC.

Only one count was recorded for this clone. The genes are TRBV19 and TRBJ1-5; D remains unclear. The CDR3 spans 13 residues. V lost 11 bases to trimming and J lost 3 bases, with 14 bases between them. Germline lookup yields CDR1 LNHDA and CDR2 SQIVND (reference sequence). The CDR3 loop is CAARVSYNQPQHF. The CDR3 DNA follows: TGTGCCGCGAGGGTCTCGTACAATCAGCCCCAGCATTTT. Supplemented by reference TRBV19 and TRBJ1-5, the full variable domain reads DGGITQSPKYLFRKEGQNVTLSCEQNLNHDAMYWYRQDPGQGLRLIYYSQIVNDFQKGDIAEGYSVSREKKESFPLTVTSAQKNPTAFYLCAARVSYNQPQHFGDGTRLSIL.